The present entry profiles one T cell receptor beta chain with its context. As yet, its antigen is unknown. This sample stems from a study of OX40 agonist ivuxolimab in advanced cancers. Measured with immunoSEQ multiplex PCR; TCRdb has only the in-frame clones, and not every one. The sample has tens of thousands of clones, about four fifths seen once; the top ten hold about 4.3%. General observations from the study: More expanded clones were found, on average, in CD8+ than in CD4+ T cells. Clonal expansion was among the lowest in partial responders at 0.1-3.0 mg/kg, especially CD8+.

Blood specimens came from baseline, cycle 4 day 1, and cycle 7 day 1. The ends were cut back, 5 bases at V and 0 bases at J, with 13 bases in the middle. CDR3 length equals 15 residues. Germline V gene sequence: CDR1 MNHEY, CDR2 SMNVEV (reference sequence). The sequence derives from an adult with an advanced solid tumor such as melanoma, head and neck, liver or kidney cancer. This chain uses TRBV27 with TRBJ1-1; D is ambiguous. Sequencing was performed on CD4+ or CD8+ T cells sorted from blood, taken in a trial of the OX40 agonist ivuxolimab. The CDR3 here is CASSHKPAVNTEAFF. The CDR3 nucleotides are TGTGCCAGCAGTCACAAACCCGCTGTGAACACTGAAGCTTTCTTT.